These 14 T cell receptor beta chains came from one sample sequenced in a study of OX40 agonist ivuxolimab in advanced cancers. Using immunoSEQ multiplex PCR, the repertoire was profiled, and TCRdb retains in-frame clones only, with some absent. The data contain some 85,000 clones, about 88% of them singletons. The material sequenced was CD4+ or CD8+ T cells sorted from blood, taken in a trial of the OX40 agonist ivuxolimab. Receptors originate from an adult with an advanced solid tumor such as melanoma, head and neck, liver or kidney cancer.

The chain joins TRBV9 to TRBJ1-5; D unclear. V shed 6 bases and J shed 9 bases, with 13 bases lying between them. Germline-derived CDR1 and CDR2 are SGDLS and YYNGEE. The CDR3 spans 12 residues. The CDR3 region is CASNTGRGPQHF. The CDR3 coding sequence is TGTGCCAGCAATACGGGCCGGGGGCCCCAGCATTTT.

CDR3 in amino acids: CASSPLEGQGKTEAFF. The CDR3 DNA follows: TGTGCCAGCTCACCGCTCGAGGGGCAGGGGAAAACTGAAGCTTTCTTT. The chain joins TRBV18 to TRBJ1-1; TRBD1 is a possible D gene (6 bases). The germline gives CDR1 KGHSH, CDR2 LQKENI. The germline V and J ends were trimmed by 3 bases and 5 bases, with 19 bases remaining between them. The CDR3 runs 16 residues.

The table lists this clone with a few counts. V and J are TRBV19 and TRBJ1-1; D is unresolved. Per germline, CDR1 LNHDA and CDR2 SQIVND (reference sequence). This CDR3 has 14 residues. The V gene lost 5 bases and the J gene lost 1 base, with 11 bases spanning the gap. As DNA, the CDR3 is TGTGCCAGTAGTCCCGGGATTTGGAACACTGAAGCTTTCTTT. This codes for CASSPGIWNTEAFF.

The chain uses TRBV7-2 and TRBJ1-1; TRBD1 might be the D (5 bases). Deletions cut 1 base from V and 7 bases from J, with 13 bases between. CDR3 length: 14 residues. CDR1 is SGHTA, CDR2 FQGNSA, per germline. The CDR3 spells CASSLVFGALEAFF. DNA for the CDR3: TGTGCCAGCAGCTTAGTTTTTGGGGCTCTTGAAGCTTTCTTT.

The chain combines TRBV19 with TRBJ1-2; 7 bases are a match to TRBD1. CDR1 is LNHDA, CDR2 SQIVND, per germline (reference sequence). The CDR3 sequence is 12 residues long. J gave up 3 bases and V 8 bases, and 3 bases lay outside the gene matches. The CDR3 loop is CASGTGDYGYTF. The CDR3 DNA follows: TGTGCCAGTGGAACAGGGGACTATGGCTACACCTTC.

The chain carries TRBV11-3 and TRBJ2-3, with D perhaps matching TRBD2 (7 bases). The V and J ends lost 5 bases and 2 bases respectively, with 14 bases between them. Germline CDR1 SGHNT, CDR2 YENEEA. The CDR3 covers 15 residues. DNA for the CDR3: TGTGCCAGCAGCCGTGGGGGGGCCCCCACAGATACGCAGTATTTT. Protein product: CASSRGGAPTDTQYF.

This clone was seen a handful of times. The CDR3 nucleotides are TGTGCCAGCAGGCAAGCGGGATTCTCAGAGACCCAGTACTTC. As protein: CASRQAGFSETQYF. The rearrangement links TRBV27 to TRBJ2-5; 7 bases are shared with TRBD2. The CDR3 spans 14 residues. The junction had 8 bases not matched to a gene; V was cut back by 6 bases and J by 4 bases. Germline values: CDR1 MNHEY, CDR2 SMNVEV (reference sequence).

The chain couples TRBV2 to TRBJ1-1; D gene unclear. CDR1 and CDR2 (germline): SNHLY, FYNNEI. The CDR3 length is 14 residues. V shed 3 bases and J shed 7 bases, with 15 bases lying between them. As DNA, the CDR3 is TGTGCCAGCAGTGACAAAACCCCTTGGGGTGAAGCTTTCTTT. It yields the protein CASSDKTPWGEAFF.

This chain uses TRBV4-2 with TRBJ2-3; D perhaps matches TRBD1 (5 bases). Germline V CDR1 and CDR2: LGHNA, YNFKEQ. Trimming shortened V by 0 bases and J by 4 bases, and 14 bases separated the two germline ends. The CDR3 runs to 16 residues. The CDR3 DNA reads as TGTGCCAGCAGCCAAGAAGGGGCTAGGATCCCAGATACGCAGTATTTT. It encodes CASSQEGARIPDTQYF.

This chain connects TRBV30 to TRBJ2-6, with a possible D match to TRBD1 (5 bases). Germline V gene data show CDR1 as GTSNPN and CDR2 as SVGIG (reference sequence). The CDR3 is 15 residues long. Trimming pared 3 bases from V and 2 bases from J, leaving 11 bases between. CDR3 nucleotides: TGTGCCTGGAGGGCAGGGTGGACTGGGGCCAACGTCCTGACTTTC. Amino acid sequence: CAWRAGWTGANVLTF.

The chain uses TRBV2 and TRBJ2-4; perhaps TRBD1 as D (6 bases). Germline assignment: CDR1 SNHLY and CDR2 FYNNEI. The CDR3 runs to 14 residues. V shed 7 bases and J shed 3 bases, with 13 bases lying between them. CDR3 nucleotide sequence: TGTGCCAGCAATCAGGACAGTCTCAAAAACATTCAGTACTTC. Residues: CASNQDSLKNIQYF.

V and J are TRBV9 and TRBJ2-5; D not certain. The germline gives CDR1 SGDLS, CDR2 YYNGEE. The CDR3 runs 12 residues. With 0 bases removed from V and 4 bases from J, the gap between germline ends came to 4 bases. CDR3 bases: TGTGCCAGCAGCGTAGCCCCAGAGACCCAGTACTTC. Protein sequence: CASSVAPETQYF.

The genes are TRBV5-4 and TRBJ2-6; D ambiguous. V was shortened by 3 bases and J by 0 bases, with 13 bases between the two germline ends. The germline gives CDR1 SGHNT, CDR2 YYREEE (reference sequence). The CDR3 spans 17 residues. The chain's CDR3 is CASSSSKGVSGANVLTF. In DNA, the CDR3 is TGTGCCAGCAGCTCGAGTAAAGGAGTCTCTGGGGCCAACGTCCTGACTTTC.

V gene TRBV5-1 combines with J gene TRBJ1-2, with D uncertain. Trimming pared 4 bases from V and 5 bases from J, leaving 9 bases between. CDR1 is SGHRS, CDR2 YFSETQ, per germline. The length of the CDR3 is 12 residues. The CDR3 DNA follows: TGCGCCAGCAGCACCCCGGGGTATGGCTACACCTTC. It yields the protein CASSTPGYGYTF.